The rows below give T cell receptor beta chains drawn from one sample of a study of blood T cells in healthy people across ages. In TCRdb, the 5' RACE reads were re-called with MiXCR into one record per CDR3 protein. The sample lists hundreds of thousands of distinct CDR3 sequences, 20% to 30% occurring once. The same data also contributed to another study, on T cells of mothers and their children.

Sequencing input: blood. The receptors here all came from a boy between 10 and 17 years old in good health. CDR3s include the opening cysteine and the closing phenylalanine or tryptophan. Each record gives: D gene, clone size, V gene, J gene, CDR3 DNA, CDR3 protein. The D gene is left open where the match is weak. Rows give clone size only sometimes, using once, few, many, or a class for an expanded clone.

D: TRBD1; size: .; V: TRBV12-3/TRBV12-4; J: TRBJ1-5; DNA: TGTGCCAGCAGTGCCCGTTGGGGGGACAGGTCTCAGCCCCAGCATTTT; CDR3: CASSARWGDRSQPQHF
D: TRBD1; size: .; V: TRBV6-5; J: TRBJ2-7; DNA: TGTGCCAGCAAGGGGGCAGGGGAATGGTACGAGCAGTACTTC; CDR3: CASKGAGEWYEQYF
D: TRBD1; size: few; V: TRBV6-5; J: TRBJ2-1; DNA: TGTGCCAGCAGTCCGGACAGGGGCCTCCTTGGGGAGCAGTTCTTC; CDR3: CASSPDRGLLGEQFF
D: .; size: few; V: TRBV29-1; J: TRBJ2-5; DNA: TGCAGCGTTGACTTCTCCCAAGAGACCCAGTACTTC; CDR3: CSVDFSQETQYF
D: TRBD1; size: .; V: TRBV7-9; J: TRBJ2-7; DNA: TGTGCCAGCAAACAGGGGGCTGGAGAGCAGTACTTC; CDR3: CASKQGAGEQYF
D: TRBD1; size: .; V: TRBV9; J: TRBJ1-4; DNA: TGTGCCAGCAGCGTAAGACAGGGGAATGAAAAACTGTTTTTT; CDR3: CASSVRQGNEKLFF
D: TRBD1; size: .; V: TRBV20-1; J: TRBJ2-7; DNA: TGCAGTGCTAGGGGGACAGGGGGGTACTACGAGCAGTACTTC; CDR3: CSARGTGGYYEQYF
D: .; size: .; V: TRBV7-2; J: TRBJ2-4; DNA: TGTGCCAGCAGCTTAGCTGATTTGTTCAACATTCAGTACTTC; CDR3: CASSLADLFNIQYF
D: .; size: .; V: TRBV20-1; J: TRBJ2-1; DNA: TGCAGTGCTAGGTCAACCTTATATACCTACAATGAGCAGTTCTTC; CDR3: CSARSTLYTYNEQFF
D: .; size: few; V: TRBV9; J: TRBJ2-6; DNA: TGTGCCAGCAGCGTAGGGACAGTATCTGGGGCCAACGTCCTGACTTTC; CDR3: CASSVGTVSGANVLTF
D: .; size: .; V: TRBV27; J: TRBJ2-3; DNA: TGTGCCAGCAGCGAACTACTAGTGAAAGGCACAGATACGCAGTATTTT; CDR3: CASSELLVKGTDTQYF
D: .; size: .; V: TRBV20-1; J: TRBJ1-4; DNA: TGCAGTGTCTGGGGGATCGAAAAACTGTTTTTT; CDR3: CSVWGIEKLFF
D: TRBD1; size: few; V: TRBV30; J: TRBJ1-2; DNA: TGTGCCTGGACCTCCACGGCAGGGGGCTTTGGCTACACCTTC; CDR3: CAWTSTAGGFGYTF
D: .; size: few; V: TRBV7-2; J: TRBJ1-6; DNA: TGCGCCAGCAGCTTAGAATTCGGGAGAAATTCACCCCTCCACTTT; CDR3: CASSLEFGRNSPLHF
D: TRBD2; size: .; V: TRBV7-2; J: TRBJ2-2; DNA: TGTGCCAGCAGCTTGGGTACTAGCGGGCTAACCGGGGAGCTGTTTTTT; CDR3: CASSLGTSGLTGELFF
D: TRBD1; size: .; V: TRBV5-6; J: TRBJ2-7; DNA: TGTGCCAGCAGTCCGGGGACAGGGAAGAGGTCCTACGAGCAGTACTTC; CDR3: CASSPGTGKRSYEQYF
D: TRBD2; size: .; V: TRBV29-1; J: TRBJ2-5; DNA: TGCAGCGTTGCTCCTCGCGGGGGAGAGACCCAGTACTTC; CDR3: CSVAPRGGETQYF
D: .; size: few; V: TRBV6-5; J: TRBJ2-1; DNA: TGTGCCAGCAGTTACTCGGGGGATGCGATGTACAATGAGCAGTTCTTC; CDR3: CASSYSGDAMYNEQFF
D: TRBD2; size: .; V: TRBV10-2; J: TRBJ2-3; DNA: TGCGCCAGCGCCCGCGGGGGTAACACAGATACGCAGTATTTT; CDR3: CASARGGNTDTQYF
D: .; size: .; V: TRBV29-1; J: TRBJ2-6; DNA: TGCAGCGTTGCGAAAGAGACTGGGGCCAACGTCCTGACTTTC; CDR3: CSVAKETGANVLTF
D: .; size: .; V: TRBV7-9; J: TRBJ2-5; DNA: TGTGCCAGCAGCACGTCGTCGAAGGAGACCCAGTACTTC; CDR3: CASSTSSKETQYF
D: .; size: few; V: TRBV6-6; J: TRBJ1-1; DNA: TGTGCCAGCAGTTACTTGGGGATGAACACTGAAGCTTTCTTT; CDR3: CASSYLGMNTEAFF
D: TRBD1; size: .; V: TRBV6-1; J: TRBJ2-7; DNA: TGTGCCAGCAGGGGGACAGGGGTCCACGAGCAGTACTTC; CDR3: CASRGTGVHEQYF
D: TRBD2; size: once; V: TRBV25-1; J: TRBJ2-3; DNA: TGTGCCAGCAGACTAGCGGGGTCCGCAGATACGCAGTATTTT; CDR3: CASRLAGSADTQYF
D: .; size: few; V: TRBV7-2; J: TRBJ2-5; DNA: TGTGCCAGCAGCCCTGACCCCCAGAGGACCCAGTACTTC; CDR3: CASSPDPQRTQYF
D: .; size: .; V: TRBV15; J: TRBJ2-5; DNA: TGTGCCACCGGCAGAGATGGGAGTGGGGGAGAGACCCAGTACTTC; CDR3: CATGRDGSGGETQYF
D: .; size: few; V: TRBV28; J: TRBJ2-2; DNA: TGTGCCAGCAGTTTCCTCGGAGCCAGGGACAACACCGGGGAGCTGTTTTTT; CDR3: CASSFLGARDNTGELFF
D: .; size: .; V: TRBV18; J: TRBJ2-5; DNA: TGTGCCGGCTCACCGAGGGGGGAGCCCCAAGAGACCCAGTACTTC; CDR3: CAGSPRGEPQETQYF
D: .; size: .; V: TRBV5-1; J: TRBJ2-6; DNA: TGCGCCAGCAGGGAGGAATCTGGGGCCAACGTCCTGACTTTC; CDR3: CASREESGANVLTF
D: .; size: .; V: TRBV28; J: TRBJ2-7; DNA: TGTGCCAGCAGTTTAAAGCGGGGACAATTCTACGAGCAGTACTTC; CDR3: CASSLKRGQFYEQYF
D: .; size: few; V: TRBV29-1; J: TRBJ2-3; DNA: TGCAGCGGTATGACAGTCACAGATACGCAGTATTTT; CDR3: CSGMTVTDTQYF
D: .; size: few; V: TRBV18; J: TRBJ2-7; DNA: TGTGCCAGCTCCTTAGGGTCTCAATACTACGAGCAGTACTTC; CDR3: CASSLGSQYYEQYF